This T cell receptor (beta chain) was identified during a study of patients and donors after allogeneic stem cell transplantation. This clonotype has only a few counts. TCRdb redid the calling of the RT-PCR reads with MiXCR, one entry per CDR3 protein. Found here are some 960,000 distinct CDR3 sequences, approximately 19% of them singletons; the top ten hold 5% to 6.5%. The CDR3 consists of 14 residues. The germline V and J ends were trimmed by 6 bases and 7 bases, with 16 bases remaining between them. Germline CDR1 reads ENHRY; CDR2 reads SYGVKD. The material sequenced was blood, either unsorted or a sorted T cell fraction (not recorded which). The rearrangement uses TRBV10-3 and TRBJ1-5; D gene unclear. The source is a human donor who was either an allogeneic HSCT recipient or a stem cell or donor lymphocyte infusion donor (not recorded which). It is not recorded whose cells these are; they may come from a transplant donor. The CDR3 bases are TGTGCCATCAGCCCTGTGGGAGGGAGCCAGCCCCAGCATTTT. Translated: CAISPVGGSQPQHF.